This T cell receptor beta chain was sequenced in a study of T cell repertoires in cytomegalovirus infection. The CDR3 is 18 residues long. V dropped 5 bases and J dropped 1; count of bases not matched to a gene: 13. One entry per CDR3 protein results from TCRdb running MiXCR on the reads. Among about 51,000 distinct CDR3 sequences listed, roughly 20% were seen once. Remarks on this clonotype: Its antigen is not known.

The sequencing used CD8+ T cells from cultured PBMCs, collected from culture after CMV antigen stimulation. The receptor was isolated from a human donor in good health (CMV status not recorded). Some clones in this sample may be carry-over from other donors' samples. The rearrangement joins TRBV12-3 or TRBV12-4 to TRBJ2-3; TRBD2 aligns across 9 bases. The CDR3 sequence: CASSPHSGGMGGTDTQYF. In DNA form, the CDR3 reads TGTGCCAGCAGTCCCCATAGCGGGGGTATGGGGGGCACAGATACGCAGTATTTT.